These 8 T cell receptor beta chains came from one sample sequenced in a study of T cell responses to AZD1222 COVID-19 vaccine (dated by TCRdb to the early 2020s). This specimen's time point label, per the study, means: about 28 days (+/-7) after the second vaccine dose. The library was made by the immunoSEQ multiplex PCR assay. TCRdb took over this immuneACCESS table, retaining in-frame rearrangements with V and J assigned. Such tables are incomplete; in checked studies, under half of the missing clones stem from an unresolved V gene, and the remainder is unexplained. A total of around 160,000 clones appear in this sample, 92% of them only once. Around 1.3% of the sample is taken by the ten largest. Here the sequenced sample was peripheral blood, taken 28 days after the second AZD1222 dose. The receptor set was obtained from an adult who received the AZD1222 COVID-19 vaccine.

CDR3 DNA: TGTGCCAGCAGCCGTGGGACAGGGGGGGATGGCTACACCTTC. Translated: CASSRGTGGDGYTF. The J gene is TRBJ1-2, the V gene TRBV5-4; TRBD1 aligns across 11 bases. J was trimmed by 6 bases and V by 4 bases; bases with no gene match: 5. The CDR3 consists of 14 residues. Germline V gives CDR1 SGHNT, CDR2 YYREEE (reference sequence).

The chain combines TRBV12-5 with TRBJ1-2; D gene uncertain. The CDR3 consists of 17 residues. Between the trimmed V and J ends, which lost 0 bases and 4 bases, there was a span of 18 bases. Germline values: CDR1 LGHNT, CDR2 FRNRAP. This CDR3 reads CASGLVFPLRNLYGYTF. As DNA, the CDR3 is TGTGCTAGTGGTTTGGTTTTCCCCCTCAGGAATCTCTATGGCTACACCTTC.

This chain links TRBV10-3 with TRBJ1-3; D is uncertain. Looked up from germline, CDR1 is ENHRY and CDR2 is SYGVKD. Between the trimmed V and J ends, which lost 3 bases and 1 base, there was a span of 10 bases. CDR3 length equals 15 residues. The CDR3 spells CAISDSGRSGNTIYF. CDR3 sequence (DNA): TGTGCCATCAGTGATAGCGGCAGGTCTGGAAACACCATATATTTT.

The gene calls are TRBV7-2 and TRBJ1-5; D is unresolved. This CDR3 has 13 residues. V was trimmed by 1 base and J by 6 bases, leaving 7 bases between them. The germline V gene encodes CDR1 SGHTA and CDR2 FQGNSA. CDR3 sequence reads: CASSLEGSQPQHF. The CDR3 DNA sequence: TGTGCCAGCAGCTTAGAGGGTTCTCAGCCCCAGCATTTT.

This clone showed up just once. This CDR3 is CASSLVLAGDTGELFF. The CDR3 DNA sequence: TGTGCCAGCAGCTTGGTACTAGCGGGGGACACCGGGGAGCTGTTTTTT. The chain recombines TRBV5-6 with TRBJ2-2, with 11 bases matching TRBD2. In germline, CDR1 is SGHDT, CDR2 YYEEEE. V was clipped by 0 bases and J by 3 bases; unmatched bases: 1. CDR3 size: 16 residues. The complete variable domain, with remaining parts taken from reference TRBV5-6 and TRBJ2-2, reads DAGVTQSPTHLIKTRGQQVTLRCSPKSGHDTVSWYQQALGQGPQFIFQYYEEEERQRGNFPDRFSGHQFPNYSSELNVNALLLGDSALYLCASSLVLAGDTGELFFGEGSRLTVL.

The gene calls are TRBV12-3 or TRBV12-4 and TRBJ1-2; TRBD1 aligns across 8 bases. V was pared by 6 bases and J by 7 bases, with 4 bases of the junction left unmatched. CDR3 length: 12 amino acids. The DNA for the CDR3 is TGTGCCAGCAGCTATACAGGGGGTGGCTACACCTTC. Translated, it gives CASSYTGGGYTF.

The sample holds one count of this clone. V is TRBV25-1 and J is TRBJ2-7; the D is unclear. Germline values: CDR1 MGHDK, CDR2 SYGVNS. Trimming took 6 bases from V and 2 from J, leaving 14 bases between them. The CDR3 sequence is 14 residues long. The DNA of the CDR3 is TGTGCCAGCAGCCCATCCCCTGCAACCTACGAGCAGTACTTC. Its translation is CASSPSPATYEQYF.

CDR3 protein: CSVEGLAVSSYNEQFF. CDR3 nucleotides: TGCAGCGTTGAGGGTCTAGCCGTGAGCTCCTACAATGAGCAGTTCTTC. The chain recombines TRBV29-1 with TRBJ2-1; weak D call: TRBD2 (5 bases). V shed 3 bases and J shed 0 bases, with 15 bases lying between them. The CDR3 spans 16 residues. CDR1 is SQVTM, CDR2 ANQGSEA, per germline.